This T cell receptor beta chain was recovered during a study of CD8 T cells in Susac syndrome. RNA was extracted with the RNeasy kit, and a quantity of about 0.45 to 1 ug was reverse transcribed using random hexamers. Via MiXCR, TCRdb re-called the immunoSEQ multiplex PCR reads, giving one row per CDR3 protein. The sample records about 210,000 distinct CDR3 sequences, around 96% being singletons. Purification of the CD8+ and CD4+ T cells relied on negative isolation, and TEMRA cells underwent FACS enrichment. The CDR3 is 14 amino acids. CDR1 is MNHEY and CDR2 is SMNVEV in the germline V gene (reference sequence). V shed 5 bases and J shed 2 bases, with 12 bases lying between them.

Sequencing was carried out using CD4+ T cells from PBMCs. The clonotype was recovered from a human donor with multiple sclerosis. V is TRBV27 and J is TRBJ1-2, with unresolved D. The CDR3 sequence: CASSASRINYGYTF. As DNA, the CDR3 is TGTGCCAGCAGTGCATCCCGGATCAACTATGGCTACACCTTC.